This TCR beta chain stems from a study of T-cell reconstitution after alpha-beta-depleted transplantation in children. CDR1 and CDR2 from the germline V gene are SEHNR and FQNEAQ (reference sequence). V lost 5 bases and J lost 8; bases outside the gene matches: 8. CDR3 length: 13 amino acids. With regard to this clonotype: What it binds is unknown.

Preparation of the TCRbeta library involved a method that used unique molecular identifiers. A single record per CDR3 protein comes from TCRdb applying MiXCR to the PCR reads. This table holds hundreds of thousands of distinct CDR3 sequences, 20% to 30% found once. Study results and caveats: By one year post-transplant, T-cell counts and diversity largely arose from T cells that were newly produced. Reportedly, only several hundred clones from non-depleted graft cells drove alpha-beta T-cell counts at about two months. Some patients' high day-60 TCRbeta diversity was attributed to recipient cells surviving conditioning.

This chain joins TRBV7-9 and TRBJ1-1, with 7 bases identical to TRBD1. Sample: PBMCs, taken before TCRalphabeta/CD19-depleted stem cell transplant. This sequence was found in a girl aged 2 to 9 with Fanconi anemia, due to receive a stem cell transplant. The DNA for the CDR3 is TGTGCCAGCAGCCGAGAGACAGGGTTAGAAGCTTTCTTT. Protein product: CASSRETGLEAFF.